Sequencing of this TCR beta chain was carried out in a study of blood T cell repertoires in COVID-19. About the study: All recovered Cohort 3 donors got two negative PCRs, got clearance, or saw symptom resolution. T cells, B-cell-depleted T cells, or PBMCs provided the cDNA or gDNA that served as material.

The table came from immunoSEQ multiplex PCR; TCRdb's copy has only in-frame clones and leaves some out. This sample carries some 300,000 clones, 85% to 90% of them seen once, and the ten largest clones take around 2%. Recruitment covered about 25 US areas and drew participants whose ages spanned roughly 18 to 90 years. Germline loops: CDR1 KGHSH, CDR2 LQKENI. This CDR3 has 15 amino acids. V trimming: 3 bases; J trimming: 0 bases; junction bases outside the gene matches: 3. This chain connects TRBV18 to TRBJ2-3, with TRBD1 matching 7 bases. Sequencing input: PBMCs or T cells enriched from blood (not recorded which). This receptor was taken from a woman aged 55-69 years in a cohort exposed to, infected with or recovered from COVID-19 (not recorded which). In nucleotides, the CDR3 is TGTGCCAGCTCACCGGGACAGTCAAGCACAGATACGCAGTATTTT. Protein sequence: CASSPGQSSTDTQYF.